The text below deals with one T cell receptor beta chain. Its antigen is as yet unknown. At sampling all donors were nominally healthy, likely with unrecorded immune exposures. The entry originates in a study of cytomegalovirus exposure and HLA in healthy donors. Study-wide background: Early on, a data release was issued that held about 85 million unique TCRs from HLA-typed donors. Findings and caveats of the study: Sequencing likely caused a cluster of highly shared sequence variants. TCR beta chain V- and J-gene trimming was linked, in a later analysis, to a missense variant in DCLRE1C.

A multiplex PCR was run with 60 Vbeta primers and 13 Jbeta primers. Assay: immunoSEQ multiplex PCR; the TCRdb copy retains only in-frame clones and omits some. This repertoire shows approximately 120,000 clones, 70% to 85% found once; its top ten account for about 1.7%. Germline V gene sequence: CDR1 SGHRS, CDR2 YFSETQ. The CDR3 is 15 amino acids. The junction had 12 bases not matched to a gene; V was cut back by 5 bases and J by 7 bases. Sequenced input: PBMCs. This clonotype was obtained from a young man in good health and CMV-seronegative. This rearrangement joins TRBV5-1 to TRBJ2-1; 7 bases are shared with TRBD1. CDR3 region: CASRTGSGVANEQFF. DNA for the CDR3: TGCGCCAGCAGGACAGGGTCTGGGGTGGCGAATGAGCAGTTCTTC.